This T cell receptor beta chain was sequenced for a study of shared clonotypes between healthy human individuals. Study-level findings and limits: Lower generation probabilities were found for non-shared clonotypes than for those shared by all four donors. The expectation was that sequencing depth would affect clonotype sharing among donors.

Repertoires were generated with immunoSEQ multiplex PCR, while TCRdb's copy carries only in-frame clones and drops some. The sample consists of approximately 2.5 million clones, around nine tenths of them appearing once. This clone was observed a single time. Its specificity is unknown. Sequence at one end of the junction differs from germline and may be a read error. Per germline, CDR1 MNHEY and CDR2 SMNVEV (reference sequence). This CDR3 contains 13 residues. The chain joins TRBV27 to TRBJ1-2; 7 bases are shared with TRBD1. Sequenced material: naive CD4+ T cells sorted from blood. The subset was: CD45RA+ positively selected. This TCR was sampled from a young man in good health. CDR3 sequence reads: CASSYRGLGGYTF. The DNA for the CDR3 is TGTGCCAGTAGTTACAGGGGATTGGGTGGCTACACCTTC.